A single sample gave rise to the 2 T cell receptor beta chains below, sequenced in a study of T cells in Graves' hyperthyroidism and ophthalmopathy. From RNA transcripts, TCR beta CDR3 regions were amplified. HTBI primers were used for first-round RT-PCR of the TCR CDR3. MiXCR, applied by TCRdb to the multiplex PCR reads, yields one record per CDR3 protein. This table has a few hundred thousand distinct CDR3 sequences, 15% to 20% appearing once. The material sequenced was blood. These receptors all stem from a woman in her 40s with Graves' ophthalmopathy.

This clonotype was recorded at least ten times. V usage is TRBV3-1 and J usage is TRBJ2-7; TRBD1 is a possible D gene (5 bases). The CDR3 consists of 11 residues. Germline assignment: CDR1 LGHDT and CDR2 YNNKEL (reference sequence). V was pared by 5 bases and J by 9 bases, with 11 bases between. CDR3 amino acids: CASSEGDRQYF. The CDR3 DNA sequence: TGTGCCAGCAGCGAAGGTGACAGGCAGTACTTC.

The chain links TRBV28 to TRBJ2-7, with unresolved D. The J call may be wrong; the DNA end is better matched by TRBJ2-1. The CDR3 contains 13 residues. Per germline, CDR1 MDHEN and CDR2 SYDVKM. CDR3 amino acids: CASSSPPPGEQFF. The CDR3 region has the DNA TGTGCCAGCAGTTCACCACCGCCGGGCGAGCAGTTCTTC.